One and the same sample provided the 30 T cell receptor beta chains below, sequenced in a study of CD8+ T cells in alopecia areata. The treatment: oral pan-JAK inhibitor, 5-10 mg twice daily. RNA, once extracted, was reverse transcribed into cDNA for use as the sequencing template. The method was immunoSEQ multiplex PCR; TCRdb's version includes in-frame clones alone and lacks a portion of them. This sample carries about 74,000 clones, 29% of them seen once, and the ten largest clones take around 14%. Sequences were derived from CD8+ T cells sorted from blood, sampled at week 4, from a patient treated with tofacitinib. Receptors originate from a human donor with alopecia areata.

This clone was seen only once. The chain carries TRBV29-1 and TRBJ2-7; D is unresolved. Germline CDR1 SQVTM, CDR2 ANQGSEA. The length of the CDR3 is 12 residues. V was shortened by 4 bases and J by 2 bases, with 9 bases between the two germline ends. As DNA, the CDR3 is TGCAGCGTTGTAGGAATAACCTACGAGCAGTACTTC. Its translation is CSVVGITYEQYF.

The chain couples TRBV25-1 to TRBJ2-3; D not certain. Germline V gene lookup returns CDR1 MGHDK and CDR2 SYGVNS. Trimming left V 7 bases short and J 4 bases short, with 6 bases between. The CDR3 extends over 11 amino acids. CDR3 bases: TGTGCCAGCACTGAGGCAGATACGCAGTATTTT. Translated: CASTEADTQYF.

CDR3 protein: CASSSSTGTKETQYF. The CDR3 DNA follows: TGTGCCAGCAGCTCAAGTACTGGGACTAAAGAGACCCAGTACTTC. This chain uses TRBV11-1 with TRBJ2-5; TRBD2 matches 7 bases. In germline, CDR1 is SGHAT, CDR2 FQDESV (reference sequence). This CDR3 contains 15 residues. V gave up 4 bases and J gave up 3 bases; unmatched junction bases: 8. The full variable domain, in which reference TRBV11-1 and TRBJ2-5 provide the parts outside the CDR3, is EAEVAQSPRYKITEKSQAVAFWCDPISGHATLYWYRQILGQGPELLVQFQDESVVDDSQLPKDRFSAERLKGVDSTLKIQPAELGDSAMYLCASSSSTGTKETQYFGPGTRLLVL.

This clone was counted between two and nine times. The V and J genes are TRBV29-1 and TRBJ2-2; D is possibly TRBD1 or TRBD2 (5 bases each). Germline V gives CDR1 SQVTM, CDR2 ANQGSEA. V was shortened by 2 bases and J by 4 bases, with 14 bases between the two germline ends. This CDR3 is built from 15 residues. The DNA of the CDR3 is TGCAGCGTTGAACCCTATGGGGCGGGCACCGGGGAGCTGTTTTTT. Its translation: CSVEPYGAGTGELFF.

The V and J genes are TRBV5-6 and TRBJ2-5; the D gene could be TRBD1 or TRBD2 (5 bases each). CDR3 length equals 12 residues. Germline CDR1 SGHDT, CDR2 YYEEEE. V was cut by 4 bases and J by 7 bases, with 11 bases left in between. The CDR3 DNA follows: TGTGCCAGCAGCCGGACAAGCGGGACCCAGTACTTC. This gives the protein CASSRTSGTQYF.

The chain uses TRBV5-1 and TRBJ2-7; 9 bases agree with TRBD1. This CDR3 contains 14 residues. Germline V lookup: CDR1 SGHRS, CDR2 YFSETQ. Germline trimming cut 4 bases from V and 2 bases from J; bases unmatched to any gene: 4. The CDR3 region is CASSPTGGPYEQYF. The CDR3 DNA follows: TGCGCCAGCAGCCCCACAGGGGGCCCCTACGAGCAGTACTTC.

The chain uses TRBV9 and TRBJ2-5, with TRBD2 matching over 9 bases. Germline V gene lookup returns CDR1 SGDLS and CDR2 YYNGEE. V gave up 3 bases and J gave up 5 bases; unmatched junction bases: 11. The CDR3 has 16 amino acids. CDR3 nucleotides: TGTGCCAGCAGCGCACTAGCGGGCGACCCCAGGGAGACCCAGTACTTC. Encoded protein: CASSALAGDPRETQYF.

This sequence joins TRBV6-5 and TRBJ2-7, with 10 positions matching TRBD1. Trimming at V came to 0 bases and at J to 5 bases, leaving 7 bases not matched to a gene. CDR1 and CDR2 (germline): MNHEY, SVGAGI. The CDR3 runs to 16 residues. Here the CDR3 DNA reads TGTGCCAGCAGTTACTCGAGTCCGGGACAGGGGAACGAGCAGTACTTC. Translation gives CASSYSSPGQGNEQYF.

CDR3 bases: TGCAGCGTGACCGGGACAGCTGACAATCAGCCCCAGCATTTT. Protein: CSVTGTADNQPQHF. The chain is built from TRBV29-1 and TRBJ1-5; 7 positions match TRBD1. Germline CDR1 reads SQVTM; CDR2 reads ANQGSEA. This CDR3 is 14 amino acids long. V gave up 6 bases and J gave up 3 bases; unmatched junction bases: 8.

This clone was seen a few times. V usage is TRBV4-3 and J usage is TRBJ1-1, with a tentative D call TRBD1 (5 bases). CDR3 length equals 14 residues. Trimming cost V 4 bases and J 6 bases, with 15 bases left between them. Germline assignment: CDR1 LGHNA and CDR2 YSLEER. The CDR3 sequence is CASSPSSLGAEAFF. The DNA for the CDR3 is TGCGCCAGCAGCCCATCCTCTTTGGGGGCTGAAGCTTTCTTT.

The chain joins TRBV29-1 to TRBJ2-7; D may be TRBD2 (6 bases). Germline V lookup: CDR1 SQVTM, CDR2 ANQGSEA. Trimming took off 4 bases at V and 0 bases at J, with 10 bases between the two ends. This CDR3 has 13 amino acids. CDR3 in DNA: TGCAGCGTTGCGGAGGGCTCCTCCTACGAGCAGTACTTC. This encodes CSVAEGSSYEQYF.

This clone occurred many times. At one of its ends the junction is not consistent with the germline gene, which may arise from a read error. V gene TRBV5-5 combines with J gene TRBJ2-5; D gene uncertain. This CDR3 spans 11 amino acids. Per germline, CDR1 SGHKS and CDR2 YYEKEE (reference sequence). CDR3 nucleotide sequence: TGTGCCAGCAGCTTTAGGGCTAGTGAGCACTTC. It encodes CASSFRASEHF.

The V and J genes are TRBV30 and TRBJ1-6, with D possibly matching TRBD1 (6 bases). Germline loops: CDR1 GTSNPN, CDR2 SVGIG (reference sequence). The CDR3 is made up of 12 amino acids. The ends were cut back, 8 bases at V and 10 bases at J, with 15 bases in the middle. CDR3 in DNA: TGTGCCGGCCAACAGGGAGGATCACCCCTCCACTTT. It yields the protein CAGQQGGSPLHF. The complete variable domain, with remaining parts taken from reference TRBV30 and TRBJ1-6, reads SQTIHQWPATLVQPVGSPLSLECTVEGTSNPNLYWYRQAAGRGLQLLFYSVGIGQISSEVPQNLSASRPQDRQFILSSKKLLLSDSGFYLCAGQQGGSPLHFGNGTRLTVT.

This clone was detected only a few times. The chain links TRBV27 to TRBJ2-5; D could derive from TRBD1 or TRBD2 (5 bases each). V lost 5 bases and J lost 5, with 18 bases in between. The length of the CDR3 is 15 residues. The germline V gene has CDR1 MNHEY and CDR2 SMNVEV (reference sequence). For the CDR3, the DNA is TGTGCCAGCAGTCACCGGGGCCAAAGGCACGAGACCCAGTACTTC. Translation gives CASSHRGQRHETQYF.

V is TRBV4-1 and J is TRBJ2-7; possible D gene TRBD2, 5 bases. Trimming took 0 bases from V and 5 from J, leaving 11 bases between them. The CDR3 is 14 amino acids. The germline gives CDR1 MGHRA, CDR2 YSYEKL. CDR3 sequence reads: CASSQDLRGNEQYF. As DNA, the CDR3 is TGCGCCAGCAGCCAAGATCTGCGAGGGAACGAGCAGTACTTC.

This chain links TRBV5-8 with TRBJ1-5; D may be TRBD1 (5 bases). Germline V gene lookup returns CDR1 SGHTS and CDR2 YDEGEE. This CDR3 comprises 16 residues. Trimming cost V 0 bases and J 6 bases, with 16 bases left between them. The CDR3 loop reads CASSLERDLPSQPQHF. Here the CDR3 DNA reads TGTGCCAGCAGCTTGGAAAGGGACCTCCCCTCTCAGCCCCAGCATTTT.

This sequence joins TRBV7-9 and TRBJ1-2; a weak D match, TRBD1 (5 bases). The V gene lost 3 bases and the J gene lost 8 bases, with 7 bases spanning the gap. This CDR3 region has 11 residues. Germline V gene data show CDR1 as SEHNR and CDR2 as FQNEAQ (reference sequence). CDR3 nucleotides: TGTGCCAGCAGCTTCGGGGACGGCTACACCTTC. This sequence encodes CASSFGDGYTF.

This clone has ten or more counts. V gene TRBV7-9 combines with J gene TRBJ2-5; TRBD2 aligns across 7 bases. CDR3 length: 15 amino acids. The V gene's germline CDR1 is SEHNR and CDR2 FQNEAQ (reference sequence). V dropped 5 bases and J dropped 4; count of bases not matched to a gene: 10. CDR3 sequence (DNA): TGTGCCAGCAGCATCACCGGGACTACCGGAGAGACCCAGTACTTC. Protein product: CASSITGTTGETQYF. The full variable domain, completed using reference TRBV7-9 and TRBJ2-5, is DTGVSQNPRHKITKRGQNVTFRCDPISEHNRLYWYRQTLGQGPEFLTYFQNEAQLEKSRLLSDRFSAERPKGSFSTLEIQRTEQGDSAMYLCASSITGTTGETQYFGPGTRLLVL.

A word on this clone: Other nucleotide sequences from this sample produce the same CDR3. The genes are TRBV9 and TRBJ2-1; D unclear. V was shortened by 2 bases and J by 5 bases, with 8 bases between the two germline ends. The germline gives CDR1 SGDLS, CDR2 YYNGEE. There are 13 residues in the CDR3. The DNA for the CDR3 is TGTGCCAGCAGCGTTGGGTACAACAATGAGCAGTTCTTC. Translating it yields CASSVGYNNEQFF.

This chain uses TRBV29-1 with TRBJ1-4, with D possibly TRBD1 on 5 matching bases. Per the germline V gene, CDR1 is SQVTM and CDR2 is ANQGSEA. The CDR3 is made up of 13 amino acids. V was pared by 7 bases and J by 8 bases, with 17 bases between. CDR3 sequence: CSARRGAEEKLFF. The CDR3 DNA follows: TGCAGCGCCCGCCGAGGGGCCGAGGAAAAACTGTTTTTT. Complete variable domain (other parts from reference TRBV29-1 and TRBJ1-4): SAVISQKPSRDICQRGTSLTIQCQVDSQVTMMFWYRQQPGQSLTLIATANQGSEATYESGFVIDKFPISRPNLTFSTLTVSNMSPEDSSIYLCSARRGAEEKLFFGSGTQLSVL.

This clone was counted a few times. The rearrangement links TRBV30 to TRBJ1-4; D unresolved. Deletions cut 1 base from V and 8 bases from J, with 8 bases between. This CDR3 region has 12 residues. CDR1 and CDR2 (germline): GTSNPN, SVGIG (reference sequence). The CDR3, as DNA: TGTGCCTGGAGTGAAACCGGGGAAAAACTGTTTTTT. Translation gives CAWSETGEKLFF.

The J gene is TRBJ2-6, the V gene TRBV27, with D uncertain. V lost 2 bases and J lost 1, with 6 bases in between. This CDR3 comprises 15 residues. The V gene's germline CDR1 is MNHEY and CDR2 SMNVEV (reference sequence). As DNA, the CDR3 is TGTGCCAGCAGTTTACGGATATCTGGGGCCAACGTCCTGACTTTC. This codes for CASSLRISGANVLTF.

This clone turned up a few times. This chain connects TRBV29-1 to TRBJ1-5; D is ambiguous. With 3 bases removed from V and 3 bases from J, the gap between germline ends came to 9 bases. CDR3 length equals 13 residues. Germline CDR1 is SQVTM and CDR2 is ANQGSEA. CDR3 nucleotides: TGCAGCGTTGATGAGGGCCTCAATCAGCCCCAGCATTTT. Translated: CSVDEGLNQPQHF.

This clone was seen only a few times. V and J are TRBV2 and TRBJ2-3; no clear D gene. Per germline, CDR1 SNHLY and CDR2 FYNNEI. Trimming stripped 6 bases from V and 3 bases from J, with 13 bases between. The CDR3 covers 14 residues. CDR3 amino acids: CASRSPGSTDTQYF. The CDR3 DNA sequence: TGTGCCAGCAGGAGTCCCGGAAGTACAGATACGCAGTATTTT. The full variable domain, its missing parts supplied by reference TRBV2 and TRBJ2-3, is EPEVTQTPSHQVTQMGQEVILRCVPISNHLYFYWYRQILGQKVEFLVSFYNNEISEKSEIFDDQFSVERPDGSNFTLKIRSTKLEDSAMYFCASRSPGSTDTQYFGPGTRLTVL.

This chain uses TRBV7-9 with TRBJ2-1, with D possibly being TRBD1 (6 bases). V was pared by 2 bases and J by 8 bases, with 10 bases between. CDR3 length equals 13 residues. Germline V lookup: CDR1 SEHNR, CDR2 FQNEAQ (reference sequence). The CDR3, as DNA: TGTGCCAGCAGCTTAACAGGGCTCGATGAGCAGTTCTTC. It codes for CASSLTGLDEQFF.

This clone was observed a handful of times. The junction differs from germline at one of its ends, possibly a read error. CDR3 sequence reads: CASSSGSVTYNEQFF. The DNA of the CDR3 is TGTGCTAGCAGCTCCGGGAGCGTAACCTACAATGAGCAGTTCTTC. The V gene is TRBV7-7, the J gene TRBJ2-1, with a possible D match to TRBD2 (6 bases). The V gene's germline CDR1 is SSHAT and CDR2 FNYEAQ (reference sequence). The CDR3 runs 15 residues.

CDR3 DNA: TGTGCCTGGGGTGGGAAGACAGAAGACACTGAAGCTTTCTTT. Translation gives CAWGGKTEDTEAFF. V and J are TRBV30 and TRBJ1-1; D possibly corresponds to TRBD1 (5 bases). The CDR3 sequence is 14 residues long. Germline loops: CDR1 GTSNPN, CDR2 SVGIG (reference sequence). V was clipped by 5 bases and J by 3 bases, with 16 bases between them.

The chain uses TRBV29-1 and TRBJ1-3; D is uncertain. Trimming stripped 4 bases from V and 2 bases from J, with 15 bases between. CDR1 and CDR2 from the germline V gene are SQVTM and ANQGSEA. The length of the CDR3 is 15 residues. This chain's CDR3 is CSVVLEAGPGNTIYF. In nucleotides, the CDR3 is TGCAGCGTTGTCCTTGAGGCGGGTCCTGGAAACACCATATATTTT.

This chain uses TRBV14 with TRBJ2-7; no clear D gene. V dropped 3 bases and J dropped 2 bases, with 8 bases sitting between them. This CDR3 comprises 13 residues. Germline V gives CDR1 SGHDN, CDR2 FVKESK. CDR3 bases: TGTGCCAGCAGCCACGGCGACCCCTACGAGCAGTACTTC. This sequence encodes CASSHGDPYEQYF.

The sample holds one count of this clone. The rearrangement links TRBV27 to TRBJ2-3, with D hard to call. V lost 6 bases and J 2 bases, leaving 21 bases between the germline ends. There are 17 residues in the CDR3. The V gene's germline CDR1 is MNHEY and CDR2 SMNVEV (reference sequence). CDR3 sequence: CASSSLPLVADTDTQYF. CDR3 DNA sequence: TGTGCCAGCAGCTCCCTCCCCTTGGTGGCAGACACAGATACGCAGTATTTT.